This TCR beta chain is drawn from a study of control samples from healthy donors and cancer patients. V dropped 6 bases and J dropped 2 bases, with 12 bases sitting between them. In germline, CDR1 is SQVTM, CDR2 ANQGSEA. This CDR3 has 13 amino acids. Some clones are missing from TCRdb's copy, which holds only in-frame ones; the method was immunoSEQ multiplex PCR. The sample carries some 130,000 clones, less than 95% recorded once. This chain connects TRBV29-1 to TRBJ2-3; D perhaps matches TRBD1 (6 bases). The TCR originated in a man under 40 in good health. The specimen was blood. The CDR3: CSVYRVNTDTQYF. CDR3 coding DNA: TGCAGCGTCTACAGGGTTAACACAGATACGCAGTATTTT.